This T cell receptor beta chain originates from a study of beta chain features in type 1 diabetes. Germline lookup yields CDR1 SGHNT and CDR2 YYREEE (reference sequence). There are 12 residues in the CDR3. V was trimmed by 4 bases and J by 4 bases, leaving 8 bases between them. The sequenced template was cDNA made from the entire isolated RNA. It was found that naive, central memory and regulatory T cell samples averaged roughly 3.6 million reads. The table came from immunoSEQ multiplex PCR; TCRdb's copy has only in-frame clones and leaves some out. The table shows hundreds of thousands of clones, with around 15% occurring only once.

This TCR was recovered from a man aged 18-30 years in good health. What was sequenced was naive CD4+ T cells from blood. This sequence joins TRBV5-4 and TRBJ1-1; unclear D gene. This chain's CDR3 is CASSRVSTEAFF. Here the CDR3 DNA reads TGTGCCAGCAGCCGGGTAAGCACTGAAGCTTTCTTT.